This T cell receptor (beta chain) originates from a study of blood T cell repertoires in COVID-19. Whole-study context: Spain, Italy and the United States supplied samples that represented acute and convalescent COVID-19. Sources were T cells, B-cell-depleted T cells, or PBMCs; the material itself was cDNA or gDNA.

The V and J ends lost 3 bases and 10 bases respectively, with 14 bases between them. This CDR3 has 13 residues. Per the germline V gene, CDR1 is MNHNS and CDR2 is SASEGT. Generated by immunoSEQ multiplex PCR, the TCRdb table keeps only in-frame clones and is missing some. The sample includes fewer than 350,000 clones, around 88% seen only once; the top ten take about an eighth. The origin of this receptor is a woman in her 70s with COVID-19, enrolled during active disease. The chain carries TRBV6-1 and TRBJ2-3; D is unresolved. The sample comprised peripheral blood. CDR3 in DNA: TGTGCCAGCAGTGACCGAGACTTAATGCCGCAGTATTTT. Translating gives CASSDRDLMPQYF.